The 9 T cell receptor beta chains below come from one sample, sequenced in a study of T-cell reconstitution after alpha-beta-depleted transplantation in children. The library targeted TCRbeta and was prepared with unique molecular identifiers. TCRdb processed the PCR reads anew with MiXCR; each CDR3 protein has one entry. The data show roughly 100,000 distinct CDR3 sequences, with 6% to 9% seen just once and roughly 15% held by the top ten. The starting material was PBMCs, obtained before TCRalphabeta/CD19-depleted stem cell transplant. These receptors all come from a boy aged 2 to 9 with acute lymphoblastic leukemia, due to receive a stem cell transplant.

Ten or more counts support this clonotype. V gene TRBV19 combines with J gene TRBJ2-2; possibly TRBD2 for D (6 bases). The CDR3 has 15 residues. Trimming shortened V by 8 bases and J by 0 bases, and 13 bases separated the two germline ends. Germline loops: CDR1 LNHDA, CDR2 SQIVND (reference sequence). As DNA, the CDR3 is TGTGCCAGTGGCGCGGGGCCTGCGAACACCGGGGAGCTGTTTTTT. Its protein is CASGAGPANTGELFF.

This clonotype was observed at least ten times. V usage is TRBV4-1 and J usage is TRBJ1-2, with D hard to call. The CDR3 loop spans 14 amino acids. Germline lookup yields CDR1 MGHRA and CDR2 YSYEKL. V lost 4 bases and J 3 bases, leaving 12 bases between the germline ends. CDR3 coding DNA: TGCGCCAGCAGCCGAGGCGGACCCGACTATGGCTACACCTTC. Its protein is CASSRGGPDYGYTF.

This clonotype was observed a few times. The chain has TRBV21-1 and TRBJ2-7; the table's D call, TRBD1, was not checked against the DNA. TRBV21-1 is shown as a pseudogene. The CDR3 has 15 amino acids. CDR3 sequence: CASSRGQLLSYEQYF. The CDR3 coding sequence is TGTGCCAGCAGTCGGGGACAGCTACTCTCCTACGAGCAGTACTTC.

The CDR3 DNA follows: TGTGCCAGCAGCCAAGTTTGGGGTGGTGGACTACTCCTCCACTTT. It yields the protein CASSQVWGGGLLLHF. The chain employs TRBV3-1 and TRBJ1-6; D gene uncertain. Trimming left V 1 base short and J 15 bases short, with 19 bases between. The CDR3 covers 15 residues. In germline, CDR1 is LGHDT, CDR2 YNNKEL (reference sequence).

There are a few counts of this clonotype. The rearrangement uses TRBV20-1 and TRBJ1-1; tentatively, D is TRBD1 (5 bases). The germline V gene encodes CDR1 DFQATT and CDR2 SNEGSKA (reference sequence). The CDR3 length is 15 residues. Trimming took off 6 bases at V and 0 bases at J, with 17 bases between the two ends. DNA for the CDR3: TGCAGTGCGCTTCGGGGCAACTCATTGAACACTGAAGCTTTCTTT. Its protein is CSALRGNSLNTEAFF.

This clonotype was counted a few times. Written as DNA, the CDR3 is TGTGCCATCAGTGAGGAAGGGACAGGGTTAACTGAAGCTTTCTTT. Its protein product is CAISEEGTGLTEAFF. The chain recombines TRBV10-3 with TRBJ1-1, with TRBD1 identical over 9 bases. From germline, CDR1 is ENHRY and CDR2 SYGVKD. The CDR3 loop spans 15 amino acids. Trimming removed 2 bases from V and 5 bases from J; junction bases left unmatched: 6.

This sequence joins TRBV12-3 or TRBV12-4 and TRBJ1-4; D gene unclear. CDR3 length: 18 amino acids. The germline V and J ends were trimmed by 5 bases and 8 bases, with 27 bases remaining between them. The CDR3 loop reads CASSLNRGLKMVGEKLFF. The CDR3 region has the DNA TGTGCCAGCAGTCTTAACAGAGGGTTAAAAATGGTAGGAGAAAAACTGTTTTTT.

The sample holds many counts of this clonotype. The chain uses TRBV5-1 and TRBJ2-5; tentative D call: TRBD2 (5 bases). Germline CDR1 is SGHRS and CDR2 is YFSETQ. The CDR3 consists of 14 residues. The V end lost 0 bases, the J end lost 4 bases, and 10 bases lay between the germline ends. For the CDR3, the DNA is TGCGCCAGCAGCTTGGCCGCGGGTTTAGAGACCCAGTACTTC. The encoded protein is CASSLAAGLETQYF.

By share, this clonotype counts as medium-sized. Written as DNA, the CDR3 is TGTGCCAGCAGCCCCACCCAGGGTGTAGCGGGGGGTACCGGGGAGCTGTTTTTT. This encodes CASSPTQGVAGGTGELFF. The chain links TRBV7-6 to TRBJ2-2; TRBD2 agrees at 10 bases. This CDR3 comprises 18 residues. V was pared by 5 bases and J by 5 bases, with 14 bases of the junction left unmatched. Per germline, CDR1 SGHVS and CDR2 FNYEAQ.